This TCR beta chain originates from a study of beta chain features in type 1 diabetes. The overall study: Cell yields, gender and age were similar in healthy donors and patients. Cells sorted and examined across all samples totaled nearly 110,000,000. Study-wide results and limits: Sequencing of cDNA might inflate the share of cells that strongly express TCR. All four CD4+ subsets of Type 1 diabetes patients contained TCRB CDR3s that were moderately but significantly shorter.

Once sorted, every population was more than 95% pure. What was sequenced were expressed TCRB transcripts, since all of the isolated RNA had been reverse transcribed. Sequencing used immunoSEQ multiplex PCR; TCRdb keeps in-frame clones, though not all of them. The profile shows some 640,000 clones, 11% to 15% of them singletons. In regard to this clone: The antigen remains undetermined.

The V end lost 2 bases, the J end lost 5 bases, and 10 bases lay between the germline ends. The germline CDR1 and CDR2 sequences are MGHRA and YSYEKL. This CDR3 has 14 amino acids. V gene TRBV4-1 combines with J gene TRBJ1-3; TRBD1 is a possible D gene (5 bases). This sequence was found in a man between 18 and 35 years old with type 1 diabetes. Sequenced input: naive CD4+ T cells from blood. CDR3 region: CASSQWQGRNTIYF. DNA of the CDR3: TGCGCCAGCAGCCAATGGCAGGGTAGAAACACCATATATTTT.